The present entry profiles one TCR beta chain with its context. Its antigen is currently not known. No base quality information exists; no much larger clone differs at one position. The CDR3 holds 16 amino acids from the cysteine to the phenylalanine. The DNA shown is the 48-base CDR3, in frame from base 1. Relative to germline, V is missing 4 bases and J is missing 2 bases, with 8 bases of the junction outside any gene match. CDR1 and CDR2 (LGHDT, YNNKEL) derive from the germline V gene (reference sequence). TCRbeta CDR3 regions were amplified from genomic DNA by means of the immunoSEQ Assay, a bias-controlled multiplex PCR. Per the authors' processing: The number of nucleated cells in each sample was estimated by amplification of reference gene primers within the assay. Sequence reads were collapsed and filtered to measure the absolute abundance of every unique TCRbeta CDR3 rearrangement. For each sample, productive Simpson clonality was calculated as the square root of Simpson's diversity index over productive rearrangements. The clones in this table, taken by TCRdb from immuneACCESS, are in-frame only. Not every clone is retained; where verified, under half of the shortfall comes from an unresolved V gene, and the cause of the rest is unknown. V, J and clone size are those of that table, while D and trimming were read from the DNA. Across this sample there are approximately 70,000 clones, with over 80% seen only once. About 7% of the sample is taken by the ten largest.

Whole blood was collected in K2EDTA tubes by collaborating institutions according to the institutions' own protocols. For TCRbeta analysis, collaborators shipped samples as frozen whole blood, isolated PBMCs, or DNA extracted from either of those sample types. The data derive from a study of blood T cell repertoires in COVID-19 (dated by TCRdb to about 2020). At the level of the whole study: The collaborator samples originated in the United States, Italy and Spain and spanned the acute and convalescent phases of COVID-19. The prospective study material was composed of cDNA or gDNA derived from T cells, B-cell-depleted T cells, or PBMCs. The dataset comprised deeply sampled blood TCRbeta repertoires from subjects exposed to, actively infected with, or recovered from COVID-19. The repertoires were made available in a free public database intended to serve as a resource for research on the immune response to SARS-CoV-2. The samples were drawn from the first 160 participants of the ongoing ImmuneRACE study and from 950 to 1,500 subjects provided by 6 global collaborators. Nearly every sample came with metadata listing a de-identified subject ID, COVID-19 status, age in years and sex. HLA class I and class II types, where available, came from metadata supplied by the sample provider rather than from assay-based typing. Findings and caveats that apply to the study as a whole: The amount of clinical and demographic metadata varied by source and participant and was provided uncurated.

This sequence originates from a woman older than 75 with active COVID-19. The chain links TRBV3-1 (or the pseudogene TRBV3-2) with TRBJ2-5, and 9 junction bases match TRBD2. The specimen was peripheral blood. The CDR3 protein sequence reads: CASSPRLAEGQETQYF. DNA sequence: TGTGCCAGCAGCCCCAGACTAGCGGAGGGTCAAGAGACCCAGTACTTC.